The sequence of this TCR beta chain was determined in a study of control samples from healthy donors and cancer patients. Germline V gene lookup returns CDR1 MDHEN and CDR2 SYDVKM. The V and J ends lost 3 bases and 4 bases, in that order; junction bases with no gene match: 3. The CDR3 runs to 14 residues. TCRdb's table, derived via immunoSEQ multiplex PCR, lists solely in-frame clones and lacks some. The sample shows under 200,000 clones, 91% of them seen only once. The V and J genes are TRBV28 and TRBJ1-5; 7 bases map to TRBD1. The sample comprised blood. This TCR was sampled from a woman in her twenties or thirties in good health. The DNA of the CDR3 is TGTGCCAGCAGTTTCCCAGGGGGGAATCAGCCCCAGCATTTT. Translation: CASSFPGGNQPQHF.